The entry that follows covers one T cell receptor beta chain sequence. The table lists this clonotype with many counts. What this receptor recognizes is not known. No quality values exist for individual bases; no much larger clone is one base distant. The library was obtained by multiplex PCR. The run used an Illumina HiSeq 4000. To build TCR beta libraries, CDR3 regions were amplified by Arm-PCR using iRepertoire HTBI primers. Before sequencing, the PCR products underwent gel purification. On the authors' methods: Gene usage analysis of CDR3 amino acid clonotypes used the 50 to 70 TRBV and more than 13 TRBJ segments found across samples. COPE and FqMerger were used to merge filtered high-quality paired reads into contigs. BLAST was used to align contigs to IMGT TRBV, TRBD and TRBJ reference genes, with CDR3 defined following IMGT. Any clonotype with a frequency above 0.1% was classified as a highly expanded clone. Shannon entropy was used to measure repertoire diversity, and the Gini coefficient was used to measure V-J evenness. A clonotype found in more than one individual was treated as public. The public reads were reanalyzed by TCRdb: fastp trimming at Q25, MiXCR alignment, in-frame beta chains only. Every CDR3 protein is listed once, alongside the most common genes and DNA of its rows. TCRdb, not the authors, supplied the V and J calls. The sample table contains approximately 400,000 distinct CDR3 sequences; only one count was recorded for roughly a sixth of them. The ten largest clones represent 20% to 25% of the sample.

The record originates from a study of regulatory T cells in long-lasting Graves disease (dated by TCRdb to about 2021). For context, the study as a whole: Patients with newly diagnosed Graves' disease had been on antithyroid drugs for under 3 months. This study used TCR sequencing and RNA sequencing of peripheral blood to compare persistent Graves' disease patients against newly diagnosed Graves' disease patients. The study was registered as a clinical trial and conducted in China. A total of about 35 samples underwent TCR sequencing, from 13 patients with persistent Graves' disease and roughly 20 patients with newly diagnosed Graves' disease.

Overall results and qualifications from the work: More public clonotypes were shared among persistent patients (2,741) than among newly diagnosed patients (966). Only the TCR beta chain was sequenced and analyzed. The authors noted that the small sample size was a limitation that may lower accuracy. Compared with newly diagnosed patients, persistent Graves' disease patients had lower TCR Shannon entropy and fewer highly expanded clones, which suggests clonal expansion. Because the primary lesion, thyroid tissue, could not be accessed, the study looked at peripheral blood alone.

In light of the paper, this sample's time point label describes: newly diagnosed GD, antithyroid drugs for less than 3 months. RNA was extracted from PBMCs in TRIzol for both TCR sequencing and RNA sequencing. Graves' disease was diagnosed according to American Thyroid Association guidelines. The patients came from an endocrinology department in Xi'an, China. Each patient gave approximately 10 milliliters of peripheral blood, collected in an EDTA anticoagulant tube. Ficoll Paque Plus density gradient separation was used to isolate PBMCs, and no further T cell sorting was performed. An Agilent 2100 Bioanalyzer and agarose gel were used to check RNA quality, while a NanoDrop 2000 measured RNA concentration. This receptor was obtained from a female donor with Graves disease. The sequencing used peripheral blood mononuclear cells (PBMCs), collected at new diagnosis, from a patient treated with antithyroid drugs.

The DNA sequence is as follows: TGTGCCAGCAGCTTGGAAGGAACCGCTCCCATGAACACTGAAGCTTTCTTT. Translated, it gives CASSLEGTAPMNTEAFF. The sequence links TRBV7-9 to TRBJ1-1; the D gene is not confidently resolved. CDR1 is given as SEHNR and CDR2 as FQNEAQ, both from the germline V gene (reference sequence). CDR3 length: 17 amino acids, cysteine to phenylalanine. CDR3 DNA only is kept here, 51 bases in frame from base 1. V is pared back by 3 bases and J by 0 bases, with 17 bases lying between the germline termini.